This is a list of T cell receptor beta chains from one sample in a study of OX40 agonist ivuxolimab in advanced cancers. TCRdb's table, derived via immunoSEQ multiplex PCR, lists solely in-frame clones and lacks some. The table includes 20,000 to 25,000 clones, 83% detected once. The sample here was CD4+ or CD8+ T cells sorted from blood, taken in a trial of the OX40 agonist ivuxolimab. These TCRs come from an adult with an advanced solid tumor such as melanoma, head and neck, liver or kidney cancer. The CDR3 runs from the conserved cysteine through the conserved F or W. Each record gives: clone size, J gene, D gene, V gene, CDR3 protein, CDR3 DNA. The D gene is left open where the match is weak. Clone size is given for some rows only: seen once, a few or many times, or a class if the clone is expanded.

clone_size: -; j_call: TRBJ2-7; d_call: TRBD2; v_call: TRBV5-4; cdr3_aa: CASSLEAGLAVYEQYF; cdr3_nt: TGTGCCAGCAGCTTGGAGGCGGGACTAGCGGTCTACGAGCAGTACTTC
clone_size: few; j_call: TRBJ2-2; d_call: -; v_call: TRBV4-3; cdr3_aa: CASSQAGSDTGELFF; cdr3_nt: TGCGCCAGCAGCCAAGCAGGGTCGGACACCGGGGAGCTGTTTTTT
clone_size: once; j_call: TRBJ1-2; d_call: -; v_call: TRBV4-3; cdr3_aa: CASSQGSGWNYGYTF; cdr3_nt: TGCGCCAGCAGCCAAGGTTCAGGGTGGAACTATGGCTACACCTTC
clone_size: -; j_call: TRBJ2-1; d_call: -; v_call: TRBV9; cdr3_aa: CASSVVRGNEQFF; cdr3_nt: TGTGCCAGCAGCGTAGTAAGGGGCAATGAGCAGTTCTTC
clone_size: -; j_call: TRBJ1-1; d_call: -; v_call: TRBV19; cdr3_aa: CASSMGGHTEAFF; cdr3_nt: TGTGCCAGTAGTATGGGGGGCCACACTGAAGCTTTCTTT
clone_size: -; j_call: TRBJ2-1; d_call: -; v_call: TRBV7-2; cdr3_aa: CASSSSAFRYNEQFF; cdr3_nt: TGTGCCAGCAGCTCGTCTGCCTTCCGCTACAATGAGCAGTTCTTC
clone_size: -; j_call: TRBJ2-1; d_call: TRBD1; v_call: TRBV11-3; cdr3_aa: CASSPQGTYNEQFF; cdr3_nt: TGTGCCAGCAGCCCACAGGGGACCTACAATGAGCAGTTCTTC
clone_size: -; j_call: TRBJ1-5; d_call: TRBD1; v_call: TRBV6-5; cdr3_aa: CASSLRDRVGQPQHF; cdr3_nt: TGTGCCAGCAGCCTCCGGGACAGGGTAGGGCAGCCCCAGCATTTT
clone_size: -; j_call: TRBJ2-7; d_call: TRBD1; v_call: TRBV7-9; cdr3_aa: CASSPGQEISYEQYF; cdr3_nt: TGTGCCAGCAGCCCCGGACAGGAGATCTCCTACGAGCAGTACTTC
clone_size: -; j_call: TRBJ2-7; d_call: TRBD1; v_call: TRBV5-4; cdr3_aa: CASSFGTGVYEQYF; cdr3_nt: TGTGCCAGCAGCTTCGGGACAGGGGTCTACGAGCAGTACTTC
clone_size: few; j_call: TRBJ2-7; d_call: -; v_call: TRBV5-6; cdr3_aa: CASSPGEARGEQYF; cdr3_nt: TGTGCCAGCAGCCCCGGTGAGGCTAGAGGCGAGCAGTACTTC
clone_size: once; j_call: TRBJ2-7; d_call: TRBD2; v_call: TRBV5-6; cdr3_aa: CASSLGRGFYEQYF; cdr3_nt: TGTGCCAGCAGCTTGGGGCGGGGGTTCTACGAGCAGTACTTC
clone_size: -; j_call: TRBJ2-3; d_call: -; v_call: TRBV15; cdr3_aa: CATSRDLLTSTDTQYF; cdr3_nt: TGTGCCACCAGCAGAGATTTGCTTACTAGCACAGATACGCAGTATTTT
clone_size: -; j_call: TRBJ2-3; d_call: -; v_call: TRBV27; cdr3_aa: CATVIADTQYF; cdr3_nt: TGTGCCACCGTCATAGCAGATACGCAGTATTTT
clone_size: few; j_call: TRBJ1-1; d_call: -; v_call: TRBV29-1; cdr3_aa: CSVERPYTEAFF; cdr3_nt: TGCAGCGTTGAACGGCCCTACACTGAAGCTTTCTTT
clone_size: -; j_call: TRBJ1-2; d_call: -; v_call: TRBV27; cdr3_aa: CASSPAGAASNYGYTF; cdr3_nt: TGTGCCAGCAGTCCGGCAGGGGCGGCCTCTAACTATGGCTACACCTTC
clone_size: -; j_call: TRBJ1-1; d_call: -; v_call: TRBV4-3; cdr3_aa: CASSQGVWGTAFF; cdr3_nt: TGCGCCAGCAGCCAAGGAGTTTGGGGAACAGCTTTCTTT
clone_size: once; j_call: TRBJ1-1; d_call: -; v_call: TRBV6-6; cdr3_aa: CASFAGNTEAFF; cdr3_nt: TGTGCCAGCTTTGCAGGGAACACTGAAGCTTTCTTT
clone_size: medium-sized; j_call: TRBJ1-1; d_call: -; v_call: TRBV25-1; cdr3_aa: CASRVNTEAFF; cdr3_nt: TGTGCCAGCAGGGTGAACACTGAAGCTTTCTTT
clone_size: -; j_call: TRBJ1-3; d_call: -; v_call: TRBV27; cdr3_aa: CASSPLGSGNTIYF; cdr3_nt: TGTGCCAGCAGCCCCCTTGGCTCTGGAAACACCATATATTTT
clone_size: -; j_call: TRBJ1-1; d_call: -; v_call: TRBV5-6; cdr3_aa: CASSSGTVEEAFF; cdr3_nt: TGTGCCAGCAGCTCCGGGACGGTGGAGGAAGCTTTCTTT
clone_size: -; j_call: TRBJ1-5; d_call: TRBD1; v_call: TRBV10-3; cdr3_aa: CAIHRLGQGECDQPQHF; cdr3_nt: TGTGCCATCCACCGCCTAGGACAGGGGGAGTGCGATCAGCCCCAGCATTTT
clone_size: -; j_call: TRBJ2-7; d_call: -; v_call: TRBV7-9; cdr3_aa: CASSLVGRGYEQYF; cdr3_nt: TGTGCCAGCAGCTTAGTAGGCCGGGGCTACGAGCAGTACTTC
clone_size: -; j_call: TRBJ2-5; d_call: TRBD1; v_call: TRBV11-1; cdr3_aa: CASSLRYRGQETQYF; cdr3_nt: TGTGCCAGCAGCTTAAGGTACAGGGGCCAAGAGACCCAGTACTTC
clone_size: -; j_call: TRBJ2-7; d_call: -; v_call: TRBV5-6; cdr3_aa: CASSLASGTAWEQYF; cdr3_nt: TGTGCCAGCAGCTTGGCCTCTGGCACGGCTTGGGAGCAGTACTTC
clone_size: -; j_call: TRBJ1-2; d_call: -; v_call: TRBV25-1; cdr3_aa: CASSRGGIDGYTF; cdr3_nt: TGTGCCAGCAGTCGGGGGGGCATTGATGGCTACACCTTC
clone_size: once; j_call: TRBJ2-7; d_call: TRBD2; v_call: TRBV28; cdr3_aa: CASSFLSGRAYEQYF; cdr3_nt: TGTGCCAGCAGTTTCCTTAGCGGGAGGGCCTACGAGCAGTACTTC
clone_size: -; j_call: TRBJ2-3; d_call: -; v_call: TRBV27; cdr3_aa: CASSLQDTDTQYF; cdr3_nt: TGTGCCAGCAGCCTCCAGGACACAGATACGCAGTATTTT
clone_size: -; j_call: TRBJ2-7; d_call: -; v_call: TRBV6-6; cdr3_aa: CAAHSGLGGAHEQYF; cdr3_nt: TGTGCCGCCCACTCCGGACTTGGCGGGGCCCACGAGCAGTACTTC
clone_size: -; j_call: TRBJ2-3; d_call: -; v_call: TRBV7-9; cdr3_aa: CASSTTSTQYF; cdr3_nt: TGTGCCAGCAGCACGACTAGTACGCAGTATTTT
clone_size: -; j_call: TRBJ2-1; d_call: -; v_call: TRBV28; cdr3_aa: CASSFWGPGNEQFF; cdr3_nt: TGTGCCAGCAGTTTTTGGGGGCCGGGCAATGAGCAGTTCTTC
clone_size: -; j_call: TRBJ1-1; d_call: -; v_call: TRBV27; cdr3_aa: CASSPDQGHTEAFF; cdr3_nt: TGTGCCAGCAGTCCCGACCAGGGGCACACTGAAGCTTTCTTT
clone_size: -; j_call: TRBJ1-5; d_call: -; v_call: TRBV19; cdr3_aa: CASSMGDGQPQHF; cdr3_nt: TGTGCCAGTAGTATGGGAGACGGTCAGCCCCAGCATTTT
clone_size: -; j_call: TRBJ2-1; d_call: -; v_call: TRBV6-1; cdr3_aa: CASSGALGGEQFF; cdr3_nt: TGTGCCAGCAGTGGTGCACTAGGGGGTGAGCAGTTCTTC
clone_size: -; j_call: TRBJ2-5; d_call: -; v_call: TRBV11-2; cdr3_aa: CASSSFLGSETQYF; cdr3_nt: TGTGCCAGCAGCTCCTTTCTAGGGTCGGAGACCCAGTACTTC
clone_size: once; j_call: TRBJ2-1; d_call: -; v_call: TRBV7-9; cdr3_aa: CASSSQGGGYNEQFF; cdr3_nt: TGTGCCAGCAGCTCTCAGGGAGGTGGGTACAATGAGCAGTTCTTC
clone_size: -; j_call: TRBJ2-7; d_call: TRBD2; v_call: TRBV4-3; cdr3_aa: CASSQEGWGGVDEQYF; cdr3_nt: TGCGCCAGCAGCCAAGAAGGTTGGGGGGGGGTAGACGAGCAGTACTTC
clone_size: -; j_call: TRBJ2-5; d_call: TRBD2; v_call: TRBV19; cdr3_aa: CASSSMTSGAEQTQYF; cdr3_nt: TGTGCCAGTAGCTCGATGACTAGCGGGGCGGAACAGACCCAGTACTTC
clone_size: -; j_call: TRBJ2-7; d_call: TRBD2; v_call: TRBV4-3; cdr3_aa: CASSPGLAVIYEQYF; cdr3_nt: TGCGCCAGCAGCCCCGGACTAGCGGTCATCTACGAGCAGTACTTC
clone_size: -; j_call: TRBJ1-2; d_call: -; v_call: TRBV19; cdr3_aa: CASSSDRYGGYGYTF; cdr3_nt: TGTGCCAGTAGTTCGGACCGCTACGGGGGGTATGGCTACACCTTC
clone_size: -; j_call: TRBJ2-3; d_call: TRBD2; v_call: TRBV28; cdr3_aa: CASIAGGRTDTQYF; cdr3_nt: TGTGCCTCAATAGCGGGAGGACGCACAGATACGCAGTATTTT
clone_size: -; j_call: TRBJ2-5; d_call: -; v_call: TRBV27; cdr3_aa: CASSLWAGVEAQYF; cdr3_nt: TGTGCCAGCAGTTTATGGGCAGGGGTAGAGGCCCAGTACTTC
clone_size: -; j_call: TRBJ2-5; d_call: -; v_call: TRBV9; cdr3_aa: CASSGTTPGETQYF; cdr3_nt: TGTGCCAGCAGCGGGACTACCCCGGGAGAGACCCAGTACTTC
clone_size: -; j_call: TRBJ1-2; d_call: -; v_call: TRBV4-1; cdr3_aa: CASSQVSQSGYTF; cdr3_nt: TGCGCCAGCAGCCAAGTATCCCAGAGCGGCTACACCTTC
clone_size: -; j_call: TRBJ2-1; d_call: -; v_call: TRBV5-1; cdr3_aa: CASSLDASPMNEQFF; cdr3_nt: TGCGCCAGCAGCTTGGATGCGAGTCCGATGAATGAGCAGTTCTTC
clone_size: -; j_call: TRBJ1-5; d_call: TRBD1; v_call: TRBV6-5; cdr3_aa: CASSSGQFNQPQHF; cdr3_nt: TGTGCCAGCAGCTCGGGACAGTTCAATCAGCCCCAGCATTTT
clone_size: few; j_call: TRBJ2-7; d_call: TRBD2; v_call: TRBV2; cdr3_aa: CASSGGRAGEQYF; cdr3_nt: TGTGCCAGCAGTGGGGGGAGGGCTGGCGAGCAGTACTTC
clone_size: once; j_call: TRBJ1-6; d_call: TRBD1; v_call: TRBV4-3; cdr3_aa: CASRSAGTGDSPLHF; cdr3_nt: TGCGCCAGCAGATCTGCTGGGACAGGGGATTCACCCCTCCACTTT